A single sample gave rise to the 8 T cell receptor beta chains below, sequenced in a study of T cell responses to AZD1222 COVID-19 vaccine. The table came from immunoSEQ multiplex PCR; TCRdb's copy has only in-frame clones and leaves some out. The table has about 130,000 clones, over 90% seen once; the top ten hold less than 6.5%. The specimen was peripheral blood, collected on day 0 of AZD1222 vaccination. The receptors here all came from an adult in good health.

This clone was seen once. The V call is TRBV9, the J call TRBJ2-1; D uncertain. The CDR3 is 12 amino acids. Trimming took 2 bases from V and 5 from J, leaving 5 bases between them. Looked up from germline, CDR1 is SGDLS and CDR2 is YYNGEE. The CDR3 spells CASSVNDNEQFF. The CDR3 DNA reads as TGTGCCAGCAGCGTCAATGACAATGAGCAGTTCTTC.

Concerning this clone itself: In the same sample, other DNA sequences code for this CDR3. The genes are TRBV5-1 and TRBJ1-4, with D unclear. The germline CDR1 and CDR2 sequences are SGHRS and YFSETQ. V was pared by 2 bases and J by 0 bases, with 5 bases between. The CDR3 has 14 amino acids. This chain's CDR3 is CASSLGPTNEKLFF. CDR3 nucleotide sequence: TGCGCCAGCAGCTTAGGCCCAACTAATGAAAAACTGTTTTTT.

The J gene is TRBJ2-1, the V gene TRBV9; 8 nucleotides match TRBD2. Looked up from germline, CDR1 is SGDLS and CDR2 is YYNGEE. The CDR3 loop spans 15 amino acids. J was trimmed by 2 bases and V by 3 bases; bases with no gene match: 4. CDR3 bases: TGTGCCAGCAGCGCCGGACTAGCTACCTACAATGAGCAGTTCTTC. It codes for CASSAGLATYNEQFF.

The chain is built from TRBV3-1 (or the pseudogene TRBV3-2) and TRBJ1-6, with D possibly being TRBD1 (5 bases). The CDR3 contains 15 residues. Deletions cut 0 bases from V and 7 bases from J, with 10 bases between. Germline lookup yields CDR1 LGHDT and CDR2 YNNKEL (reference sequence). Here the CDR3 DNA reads TGTGCCAGCAGCCAAGATGCAGGGTGGAATTCACCCCTCCACTTT. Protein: CASSQDAGWNSPLHF.

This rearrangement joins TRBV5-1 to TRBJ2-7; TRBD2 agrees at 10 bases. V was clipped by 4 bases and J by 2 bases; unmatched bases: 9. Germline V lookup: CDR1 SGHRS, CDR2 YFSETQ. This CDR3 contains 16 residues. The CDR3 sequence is CASSPRLAGATYEQYF. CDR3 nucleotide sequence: TGCGCCAGCAGCCCTAGACTAGCGGGCGCTACCTACGAGCAGTACTTC.

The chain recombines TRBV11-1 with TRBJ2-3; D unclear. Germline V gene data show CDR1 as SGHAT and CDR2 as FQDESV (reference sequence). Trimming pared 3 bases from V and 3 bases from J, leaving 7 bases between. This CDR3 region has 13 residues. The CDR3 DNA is TGTGCCAGCAGCTTGCAAAAGACAGATACGCAGTATTTT. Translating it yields CASSLQKTDTQYF.

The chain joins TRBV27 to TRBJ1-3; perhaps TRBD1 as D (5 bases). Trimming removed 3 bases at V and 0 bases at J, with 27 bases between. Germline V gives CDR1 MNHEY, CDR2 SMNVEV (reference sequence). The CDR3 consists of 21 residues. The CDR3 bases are TGTGCCAGCAGTTTGCGGTGGCCGGGGGTTGGGGTGATTAACTCTGGAAACACCATATATTTT. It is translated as CASSLRWPGVGVINSGNTIYF.

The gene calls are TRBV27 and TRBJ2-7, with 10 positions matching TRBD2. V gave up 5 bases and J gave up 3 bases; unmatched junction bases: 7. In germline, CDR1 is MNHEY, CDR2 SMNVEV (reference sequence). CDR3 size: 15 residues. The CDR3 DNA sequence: TGTGCCAGCAGTCAAGGACTAGCGGAGATCTACGAGCAGTACTTC. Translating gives CASSQGLAEIYEQYF.